The 32 T cell receptor beta chains reported below all come from one sample, sequenced in a study of blood T cell repertoires in COVID-19. Only in-frame clones appear in the TCRdb table, and some are missing; sequencing was by immunoSEQ multiplex PCR. The table records over 150,000 clones, 80% to 90% of them present only once. The sequenced sample consisted of peripheral blood. The receptors derive from a man between 18 and 29 years old who had recovered from COVID-19.

This clone was recorded a few times. J is TRBJ2-3 and V is TRBV5-1; tentatively, D is TRBD1 (5 bases). CDR1 SGHRS and CDR2 YFSETQ come from the germline V gene. The germline V and J ends were trimmed by 5 bases and 3 bases, with 16 bases remaining between them. The CDR3 runs to 15 residues. This chain's CDR3 is CASRDPTKGTDTQYF. The CDR3 region has the DNA TGCGCCAGCAGGGACCCGACAAAGGGGACAGATACGCAGTATTTT.

The chain has TRBV15 and TRBJ2-5; D is unresolved. Germline V gene sequence: CDR1 LNHNV, CDR2 YYDKDF (reference sequence). V lost 0 bases, J lost 1 base, and 9 bases lay in between. The CDR3 spans 15 residues. The CDR3 reads CATSRDMNSQETQYF. The CDR3 DNA sequence: TGTGCCACCAGCAGAGATATGAACAGCCAAGAGACCCAGTACTTC.

The chain combines TRBV5-1 with TRBJ2-7, with a weak D call TRBD1 (6 bases). The CDR3 is made up of 13 amino acids. CDR1 is SGHRS, CDR2 YFSETQ, per germline. V lost 3 bases and J lost 7, with 14 bases in between. DNA for the CDR3: TGCGCCAGCAGCTGGAGCGACCAGGGGGAGCAGTACTTC. Translation gives CASSWSDQGEQYF.

This clone was seen only a few times. The chain is built from TRBV2 and TRBJ1-2; D is perhaps TRBD1 (6 bases). The CDR3 runs to 14 residues. Germline-derived CDR1 and CDR2 are SNHLY and FYNNEI. V dropped 6 bases and J dropped 7 bases, with 18 bases sitting between them. The CDR3 region has the DNA TGTGCCAGCAGAAGAGAACAGGGATTCGGTGGCTACACCTTC. Encoded protein: CASRREQGFGGYTF.

The chain combines TRBV11-2 with TRBJ1-1; D is possibly TRBD1 (6 bases). The V end lost 2 bases, the J end lost 1 base, and 8 bases lay between the germline ends. CDR3 length equals 14 residues. Germline CDR1 is SGHAT and CDR2 is FQNNGV. CDR3 nucleotide sequence: TGTGCCAGCAGCTTAAGGGGACAGAACACTGAAGCTTTCTTT. Translated: CASSLRGQNTEAFF.

This chain joins TRBV29-1 and TRBJ1-2; TRBD1 is a possible D gene (5 bases). Germline V lookup: CDR1 SQVTM, CDR2 ANQGSEA. Trimming cost V 4 bases and J 4 bases, with 10 bases left between them. The CDR3 is 12 residues long. CDR3: CSVARVVYGYTF. CDR3 DNA: TGCAGCGTTGCCAGGGTCGTCTATGGCTACACCTTC.

This sequence joins TRBV7-6 and TRBJ1-2, with D possibly being TRBD1 (5 bases). The germline gives CDR1 SGHVS, CDR2 FNYEAQ. The CDR3 covers 15 residues. Trimming took off 3 bases at V and 1 base at J, with 12 bases between the two ends. The CDR3 DNA follows: TGTGCCAGCAGCTTTGGTCAGGGCCATAACTATGGCTACACCTTC. Amino acid sequence: CASSFGQGHNYGYTF.

V and J are TRBV5-3 and TRBJ2-1, with a weak D call TRBD1 (6 bases). TRBV5-3 is sorted into the ORF group, with uncertain function. This CDR3 spans 17 amino acids. V was clipped by 0 bases and J by 1 base, with 14 bases between them. The CDR3 DNA is TGTGCCAGAAGCTTGGGTATAGGACAGCCTTCCTACAATGAGCAGTTCTTC. Protein: CARSLGIGQPSYNEQFF.

The chain joins TRBV3-1 (or the pseudogene TRBV3-2) to TRBJ1-2; D might be TRBD1 (6 bases). Trimming removed 1 base at V and 5 bases at J, with 11 bases between. The CDR3 is 14 amino acids. Germline V CDR1 and CDR2: LGHDT, YNNKEL (reference sequence). CDR3 DNA sequence: TGTGCCAGCAGCCAAGGGGTCAGGGGATATGGCTACACCTTC. Protein: CASSQGVRGYGYTF.

V usage is TRBV15 and J usage is TRBJ2-7; D not certain. The germline V gene encodes CDR1 LNHNV and CDR2 YYDKDF (reference sequence). V lost 0 bases to trimming and J lost 3 bases, with 12 bases between them. The CDR3 is 15 amino acids. Written as DNA, the CDR3 is TGTGCCACCAGCAGAGAGACTCTATCCCACTACGAGCAGTACTTC. It yields the protein CATSRETLSHYEQYF.

The chain carries TRBV5-4 and TRBJ2-2, with D uncertain. Germline V lookup: CDR1 SGHNT, CDR2 YYREEE (reference sequence). V was cut by 5 bases and J by 5 bases, with 13 bases left in between. The CDR3 has 14 amino acids. The CDR3 DNA sequence: TGTGCCAGCAGGGCGCCCGACACAACCGGGGAGCTGTTTTTT. Translated, it gives CASRAPDTTGELFF.

Only a few counts were recorded for this clone. The chain combines TRBV7-2 with TRBJ2-1; possibly TRBD2 for D (6 bases). From germline, CDR1 is SGHTA and CDR2 FQGNSA. This CDR3 has 15 residues. Trimming removed 3 bases at V and 4 bases at J, with 13 bases between. The CDR3 DNA sequence: TGTGCCAGCAGCTTCGCCGGGAGCGAGTACAATGAGCAGTTCTTC. Translation: CASSFAGSEYNEQFF.

This clone appeared once. This chain links TRBV5-1 with TRBJ2-1; 7 bases line up with TRBD2. Unmatched junction bases numbered 10, after V lost 1 base and J lost 3 bases. This CDR3 is built from 17 residues. Germline assignment: CDR1 SGHRS and CDR2 YFSETQ. This chain's CDR3 is CASSLSSSSGHYNEQFF. In DNA form, the CDR3 reads TGCGCCAGCAGCTTGAGCTCTTCTAGCGGACACTACAATGAGCAGTTCTTC.

The rearrangement uses TRBV28 and TRBJ1-5; the match to TRBD1 covers 9 bases. Germline CDR1 is MDHEN and CDR2 is SYDVKM. The CDR3 runs to 14 residues. V dropped 7 bases and J dropped 5; count of bases not matched to a gene: 6. The DNA of the CDR3 is TGTGCCAGCACTCGGACAGGGGCTCATCAGCCCCAGCATTTT. This sequence encodes CASTRTGAHQPQHF.

V usage is TRBV6-2 or TRBV6-3 and J usage is TRBJ2-7; perhaps TRBD1 as D (6 bases). The CDR3 covers 12 residues. Germline V gives CDR1 MNHEY, CDR2 SVGEGT. Trimming took 6 bases from V and 6 from J, leaving 12 bases between them. CDR3 amino acids: CASSRTAREQYF. As DNA, the CDR3 is TGTGCCAGCAGCCGGACAGCACGCGAGCAGTACTTC.

The count of this clone is one. CDR3 coding DNA: TGTGCCAGCACCGTTGGGTCGGCAGGGTCCACTGAAGCTTTCTTT. Translated: CASTVGSAGSTEAFF. The rearrangement links TRBV7-9 to TRBJ1-1; a weak D match, TRBD1 (5 bases). CDR3 size: 15 residues. Deletions cut 7 bases from V and 4 bases from J, with 19 bases between. Germline V CDR1 and CDR2: SEHNR, FQNEAQ (reference sequence).

The V gene is TRBV5-8, the J gene TRBJ2-1, with TRBD1 as a possible D gene (6 bases). The germline V gene has CDR1 SGHTS and CDR2 YDEGEE. V dropped 4 bases and J dropped 6 bases, with 14 bases sitting between them. This CDR3 is built from 14 residues. CDR3 region: CASSELQGTNEQFF. The CDR3 nucleotides read TGTGCCAGCAGCGAACTACAGGGCACCAATGAGCAGTTCTTC.

The V call is TRBV19, the J call TRBJ1-2; D is unresolved. CDR3 size: 14 residues. V lost 0 bases and J 4 bases, leaving 9 bases between the germline ends. Per the germline V gene, CDR1 is LNHDA and CDR2 is SQIVND (reference sequence). CDR3: CASSIDHTGYGYTF. The CDR3 DNA follows: TGTGCCAGTAGTATAGACCACACGGGCTATGGCTACACCTTC.

The rearrangement joins TRBV5-4 to TRBJ2-7; TRBD2 aligns across 8 bases. This CDR3 has 16 residues. The V segment lost 9 bases and the J segment 0 bases; nucleotides outside the gene matches: 14. Germline values: CDR1 SGHNT, CDR2 YYREEE (reference sequence). Here the CDR3 reads CATEDRVGRGSYEQYF. DNA for the CDR3: TGTGCCACCGAGGATCGTGTCGGGAGGGGCTCCTACGAGCAGTACTTC.

This chain joins TRBV19 and TRBJ1-5; 7 bases are a match to TRBD1. The junction had 4 bases not matched to a gene; V was cut back by 0 bases and J by 2 bases. This CDR3 has 16 amino acids. Germline V gene sequence: CDR1 LNHDA, CDR2 SQIVND (reference sequence). CDR3 DNA sequence: TGTGCCAGTAGTATAGATGCGGACAGGCGCAATCAGCCCCAGCATTTT. Its protein product is CASSIDADRRNQPQHF.

The rearrangement joins TRBV5-5 to TRBJ2-3, with 8 bases fitting TRBD2. With 2 bases clipped from V and 5 bases from J, the junction kept 10 bases outside the gene matches. From germline, CDR1 is SGHKS and CDR2 YYEKEE (reference sequence). The CDR3 contains 16 residues. CDR3 bases: TGTGCCAGCAGCTTCACCCCAGCGGGAGCTCAAGATACGCAGTATTTT. Protein product: CASSFTPAGAQDTQYF.

The genes are TRBV5-1 and TRBJ2-7, with D maybe TRBD2 (5 bases). From germline, CDR1 is SGHRS and CDR2 YFSETQ. CDR3 size: 14 residues. With 4 bases removed from V and 4 bases from J, the gap between germline ends came to 15 bases. This CDR3 reads CASSGETGEYEQYF. The DNA for the CDR3 is TGCGCCAGCAGCGGAGAGACTGGGGAGTACGAGCAGTACTTC.

The rearrangement links TRBV5-4 to TRBJ1-1; D is perhaps TRBD1 (5 bases). From germline, CDR1 is SGHNT and CDR2 YYREEE (reference sequence). The CDR3 length is 15 residues. The V gene lost 4 bases and the J gene lost 0 bases, with 13 bases spanning the gap. Here the CDR3 DNA reads TGTGCCAGCAGCCCGGCGGGGGTCATGAACACTGAAGCTTTCTTT. Translation: CASSPAGVMNTEAFF.

This chain joins TRBV19 and TRBJ1-1; D unresolved. Trimming removed 1 base from V and 2 bases from J, with 8 bases in between. Per the germline V gene, CDR1 is LNHDA and CDR2 is SQIVND (reference sequence). The CDR3 runs to 14 residues. CDR3 loop: CASSIGRSNTEAFF. As DNA, the CDR3 is TGTGCCAGTAGTATAGGTCGGTCTAACACTGAAGCTTTCTTT.

The chain uses TRBV7-9 and TRBJ2-1; D perhaps matches TRBD1 (5 bases). V lost 4 bases and J lost 10, with 20 bases in between. CDR1 is SEHNR, CDR2 FQNEAQ, per germline (reference sequence). There are 15 residues in the CDR3. The CDR3 nucleotides read TGTGCCAGCAGCTCGACAGCCTCTACGGATCAAGAGCAGTTCTTC. Its protein is CASSSTASTDQEQFF. The full variable domain, in which reference TRBV7-9 and TRBJ2-1 provide the parts outside the CDR3, is DTGVSQNPRHKITKRGQNVTFRCDPISEHNRLYWYRQTLGQGPEFLTYFQNEAQLEKSRLLSDRFSAERPKGSFSTLEIQRTEQGDSAMYLCASSSTASTDQEQFFGPGTRLTVL.

The chain has TRBV7-9 and TRBJ2-2; 7 bases match TRBD2. J gave up 5 bases and V 5 bases, and 2 bases lay outside the gene matches. This CDR3 has 13 residues. CDR1 and CDR2 (germline): SEHNR, FQNEAQ (reference sequence). Here the CDR3 DNA reads TGTGCCAGCAGCACGGGACTAACCGGGGAGCTGTTTTTT. Protein product: CASSTGLTGELFF.

The J gene is TRBJ2-4, the V gene TRBV7-9, with D maybe TRBD2 (6 bases). Germline CDR1 is SEHNR and CDR2 is FQNEAQ (reference sequence). CDR3 length equals 18 residues. Trimming removed 10 bases from V and 1 base from J, with 26 bases in between. CDR3 in DNA: TGTGCCACCACTCTCCCGGGAGTAGGTGATGCGGCCAAAAACATTCAGTACTTC. Translation gives CATTLPGVGDAAKNIQYF.

There are a few counts of this clone. The chain uses TRBV27 and TRBJ2-5; D gene uncertain. With 0 bases removed from V and 5 bases from J, the gap between germline ends came to 10 bases. There are 14 residues in the CDR3. Germline lookup yields CDR1 MNHEY and CDR2 SMNVEV (reference sequence). CDR3 region: CASSLSIGWETQYF. DNA of the CDR3: TGTGCCAGCAGTTTATCGATTGGCTGGGAGACCCAGTACTTC.

The V call is TRBV7-6, the J call TRBJ2-1; the D is unclear. Germline CDR1 is SGHVS and CDR2 is FNYEAQ. The length of the CDR3 is 18 residues. V was clipped by 2 bases and J by 2 bases, with 19 bases between them. The CDR3: CASSLISEFNPPYNEQFF. The CDR3 DNA follows: TGTGCCAGCAGCTTAATCTCGGAGTTCAACCCCCCCTACAATGAGCAGTTCTTC.

The chain links TRBV28 to TRBJ1-1, with TRBD1 as a possible D gene (5 bases). There are 14 residues in the CDR3. Trimming took 6 bases from V and 5 from J, leaving 16 bases between them. CDR1 and CDR2 (germline): MDHEN, SYDVKM. The CDR3 spells CASSSGGGRTEAFF. CDR3 coding DNA: TGTGCCAGCAGCTCGGGGGGAGGGAGGACTGAAGCTTTCTTT.

The rearrangement links TRBV6-2 or TRBV6-3 to TRBJ1-1, with a tentative D call TRBD1 (6 bases). The V and J ends lost 2 bases and 7 bases respectively, with 14 bases between them. Germline values: CDR1 MNHEY, CDR2 SVGEGT. This CDR3 is 14 amino acids long. The CDR3, as DNA: TGTGCCAGCAGTTACAGGACAGCCGTTTTTGAAGCTTTCTTT. It yields the protein CASSYRTAVFEAFF.

The chain joins TRBV5-6 to TRBJ2-1; D is unresolved. Looked up from germline, CDR1 is SGHDT and CDR2 is YYEEEE. Trimming shortened V by 0 bases and J by 9 bases, and 16 bases separated the two germline ends. This CDR3 has 15 amino acids. The CDR3 nucleotides read TGTGCCAGCAGCTTGGTGGCTAGTGGTCTGTTTGAGCAGTTCTTC. Translation gives CASSLVASGLFEQFF.